These T cell receptor beta chains were read from a single sample in a study of shared clonotypes between healthy human individuals. The protocol was immunoSEQ multiplex PCR, while the TCRdb copy is restricted to in-frame clones and leaves out a portion. The sample lists about 2 million clones; 85% to 95% were seen once. The specimen was naive CD4+ T cells sorted from blood. These TCRs come from a man aged 18 to 29 in good health. Both conserved end residues are part of each CDR3. Fields, in order: D gene, J gene, V gene, CDR3 protein, CDR3 DNA. The D gene is left open where the match is weak.

d_call: TRBD2
j_call: TRBJ2-3
v_call: TRBV29-1
cdr3_aa: CSGALAGVSTDTQYF
cdr3_nt: TGCAGCGGGGCGCTAGCGGGAGTATCCACAGATACGCAGTATTTT

d_call: TRBD1
j_call: TRBJ1-2
v_call: TRBV28
cdr3_aa: CASSLGTGGAANYGYTF
cdr3_nt: TGTGCCAGCAGTTTAGGGACAGGGGGGGCAGCTAACTATGGCTACACCTTC

d_call: TRBD1
j_call: TRBJ2-7
v_call: TRBV14
cdr3_aa: CASSRGGQGSHEQYF
cdr3_nt: TGTGCCAGCAGCCGCGGGGGACAGGGTTCCCACGAGCAGTACTTC

d_call: TRBD1
j_call: TRBJ2-7
v_call: TRBV2
cdr3_aa: CASRKTGTGGNEQYF
cdr3_nt: TGTGCCAGCAGGAAGACCGGGACAGGGGGAAACGAGCAGTACTTC

d_call: NA
j_call: TRBJ1-5
v_call: TRBV5-5
cdr3_aa: CASSNGTSKNQPQHF
cdr3_nt: TGTGCCAGCAGCAACGGGACGAGTAAGAATCAGCCCCAGCATTTT

d_call: NA
j_call: TRBJ1-3
v_call: TRBV2
cdr3_aa: CASRQGPGNTIYF
cdr3_nt: TGTGCCAGCAGGCAGGGGCCTGGAAACACCATATATTTT

d_call: NA
j_call: TRBJ2-7
v_call: TRBV14
cdr3_aa: CASSQDVVPPYEQYF
cdr3_nt: TGTGCCAGCAGCCAAGATGTTGTTCCCCCCTACGAGCAGTACTTC

d_call: NA
j_call: TRBJ2-3
v_call: TRBV5-5
cdr3_aa: CASSPEPVNTQYF
cdr3_nt: TGTGCCAGCAGCCCCGAGCCGGTAAATACGCAGTATTTT

d_call: TRBD2
j_call: TRBJ2-5
v_call: TRBV30
cdr3_aa: CAWSRTSGRETQYF
cdr3_nt: TGTGCCTGGAGTCGGACTAGCGGGAGGGAGACCCAGTACTTC

d_call: TRBD1
j_call: TRBJ1-3
v_call: TRBV28
cdr3_aa: CASSLGTASGNTIYF
cdr3_nt: TGTGCCAGCAGTTTGGGGACAGCCTCTGGAAACACCATATATTTT

d_call: NA
j_call: TRBJ1-5
v_call: TRBV30
cdr3_aa: CAWSVLTAKNQPQHF
cdr3_nt: TGTGCCTGGAGTGTGCTTACAGCCAAGAATCAGCCCCAGCATTTT

d_call: NA
j_call: TRBJ2-3
v_call: TRBV6-5
cdr3_aa: CATKRGQGEANTQYF
cdr3_nt: TGTGCCACTAAACGGGGGCAGGGCGAAGCTAATACGCAGTATTTT

d_call: TRBD1
j_call: TRBJ2-5
v_call: TRBV15
cdr3_aa: CATSLNRGQGSLGTQYF
cdr3_nt: TGTGCCACCAGCCTCAACCGGGGACAGGGGTCCCTAGGGACCCAGTACTTC

d_call: NA
j_call: TRBJ2-3
v_call: TRBV10-3
cdr3_aa: CAISEGLDTQYF
cdr3_nt: TGTGCCATCAGTGAGGGACTGGATACGCAGTATTTT

d_call: NA
j_call: TRBJ1-1
v_call: TRBV10-3
cdr3_aa: CAISEGEWDEAFF
cdr3_nt: TGTGCCATCAGTGAGGGAGAGTGGGATGAAGCTTTCTTT

d_call: TRBD2
j_call: TRBJ2-1
v_call: TRBV5-1
cdr3_aa: CASGLTSAYNEQFF
cdr3_nt: TGCGCCAGCGGATTGACTAGCGCCTACAATGAGCAGTTCTTC

d_call: NA
j_call: TRBJ2-5
v_call: TRBV28
cdr3_aa: CASSDSGLSGFIPRTQYF
cdr3_nt: TGTGCCAGCAGTGATTCGGGATTGTCAGGCTTTATTCCCAGGACCCAGTACTTC

d_call: TRBD1
j_call: TRBJ1-1
v_call: TRBV2
cdr3_aa: CASRLGQPNTEAFF
cdr3_nt: TGTGCCAGCAGATTGGGACAGCCGAACACTGAAGCTTTCTTT

d_call: TRBD1
j_call: TRBJ2-7
v_call: TRBV15
cdr3_aa: CATSLDRGLDEQYF
cdr3_nt: TGTGCCACCAGCCTGGACAGGGGGCTGGACGAGCAGTACTTC

d_call: NA
j_call: TRBJ2-7
v_call: TRBV2
cdr3_aa: CASSGIQPYEQYF
cdr3_nt: TGTGCCAGCAGTGGGATTCAGCCCTACGAGCAGTACTTC

d_call: NA
j_call: TRBJ2-7
v_call: TRBV7-2
cdr3_aa: CASSLAAGTVKGNEQYF
cdr3_nt: TGTGCCAGCAGCTTAGCGGCGGGCACGGTCAAGGGAAACGAGCAGTACTTC

d_call: TRBD1
j_call: TRBJ2-7
v_call: TRBV5-1
cdr3_aa: CASGSSGGNSYEQYF
cdr3_nt: TGCGCCAGCGGGTCGTCAGGGGGTAATTCCTACGAGCAGTACTTC

d_call: TRBD2
j_call: TRBJ2-4
v_call: TRBV6-1
cdr3_aa: CASSGAGGNIQYF
cdr3_nt: TGTGCCAGCAGTGGTGCGGGGGGTAACATTCAGTACTTC

d_call: NA
j_call: TRBJ1-4
v_call: TRBV18
cdr3_aa: CASSPPARINEKLFF
cdr3_nt: TGTGCCAGCTCACCACCGGCCCGGATCAATGAAAAACTGTTTTTT

d_call: TRBD1
j_call: TRBJ1-6
v_call: TRBV5-4
cdr3_aa: CASSLDDRGHSPLHF
cdr3_nt: TGTGCCAGCAGCTTGGACGACAGGGGCCATTCACCCCTCCACTTT

d_call: NA
j_call: TRBJ2-7
v_call: TRBV30
cdr3_aa: CAWRTRGQSYEQYF
cdr3_nt: TGTGCCTGGAGGACGCGTGGGCAGTCCTACGAGCAGTACTTC

d_call: TRBD1
j_call: TRBJ1-6
v_call: TRBV11-2
cdr3_aa: CASSYPGTVDSPLHF
cdr3_nt: TGTGCCAGCAGCTACCCCGGGACAGTCGATTCACCCCTCCACTTT

d_call: NA
j_call: TRBJ1-1
v_call: TRBV30
cdr3_aa: CALIRYGTEAFF
cdr3_nt: TGTGCTTTAATCCGGTACGGTACTGAAGCTTTCTTT

d_call: NA
j_call: TRBJ2-1
v_call: TRBV5-3
cdr3_aa: CARSQNRERGEQFF
cdr3_nt: TGTGCCAGAAGTCAGAACCGGGAACGGGGTGAGCAGTTCTTC

d_call: NA
j_call: TRBJ2-6
v_call: TRBV6-5
cdr3_aa: CAVTRGLGANVLTF
cdr3_nt: TGTGCCGTCACGCGGGGCCTTGGGGCCAACGTCCTGACTTTC

d_call: NA
j_call: TRBJ1-3
v_call: TRBV28
cdr3_aa: CASSARSLVNTIYF
cdr3_nt: TGTGCCAGCAGCGCCCGCTCGTTGGTAAACACCATATATTTT

d_call: TRBD1
j_call: TRBJ1-5
v_call: TRBV9
cdr3_aa: CASSAGDRQGNQPQHF
cdr3_nt: TGTGCCAGCAGCGCGGGGGACAGGCAAGGAAATCAGCCCCAGCATTTT

d_call: NA
j_call: TRBJ2-7
v_call: TRBV11-1
cdr3_aa: CASSKQGYEQYF
cdr3_nt: TGTGCCAGCAGCAAACAGGGCTACGAGCAGTACTTC

d_call: NA
j_call: TRBJ2-2
v_call: TRBV27
cdr3_aa: CASSLYAEFTGELFF
cdr3_nt: TGTGCCAGCAGTTTATACGCAGAGTTCACCGGGGAGCTGTTTTTT

d_call: TRBD2
j_call: TRBJ2-7
v_call: TRBV5-1
cdr3_aa: CASSRSGGTSISYEQYF
cdr3_nt: TGCGCCAGCAGTAGAAGCGGGGGGACCTCCATCTCCTACGAGCAGTACTTC

d_call: NA
j_call: TRBJ2-2
v_call: TRBV12-5
cdr3_aa: CASGLYLGPNTGELFF
cdr3_nt: TGTGCTAGTGGTTTGTATCTCGGACCGAACACCGGGGAGCTGTTTTTT

d_call: NA
j_call: TRBJ1-1
v_call: TRBV7-2
cdr3_aa: CASSLGWGGRARNTEAFF
cdr3_nt: TGTGCCAGCAGCTTAGGATGGGGAGGTCGGGCGAGGAACACTGAAGCTTTCTTT

d_call: NA
j_call: TRBJ1-2
v_call: TRBV5-4
cdr3_aa: CASTIARMHYGYTF
cdr3_nt: TGTGCCAGCACCATCGCCCGGATGCACTATGGCTACACCTTC

d_call: NA
j_call: TRBJ1-3
v_call: TRBV6-1
cdr3_aa: CASQTETLSGNTIYF
cdr3_nt: TGTGCCAGCCAGACAGAAACCCTCTCTGGAAACACCATATATTTT

d_call: NA
j_call: TRBJ2-1
v_call: TRBV7-3
cdr3_aa: CASSWATSSYNEQFF
cdr3_nt: TGTGCCAGCAGCTGGGCCACGAGCTCCTACAATGAGCAGTTCTTC